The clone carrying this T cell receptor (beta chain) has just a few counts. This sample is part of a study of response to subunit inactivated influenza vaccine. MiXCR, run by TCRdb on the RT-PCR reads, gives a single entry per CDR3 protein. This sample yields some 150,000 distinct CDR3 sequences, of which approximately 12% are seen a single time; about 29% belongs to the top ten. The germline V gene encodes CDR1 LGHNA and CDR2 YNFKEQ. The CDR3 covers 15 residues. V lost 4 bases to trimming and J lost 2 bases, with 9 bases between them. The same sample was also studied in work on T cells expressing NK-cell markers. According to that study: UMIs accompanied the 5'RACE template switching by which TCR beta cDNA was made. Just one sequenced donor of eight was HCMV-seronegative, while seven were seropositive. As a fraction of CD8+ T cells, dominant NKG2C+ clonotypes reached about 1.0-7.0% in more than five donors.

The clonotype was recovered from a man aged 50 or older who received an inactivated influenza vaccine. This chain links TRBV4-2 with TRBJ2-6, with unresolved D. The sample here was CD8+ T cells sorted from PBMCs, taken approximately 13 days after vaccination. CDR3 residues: CASSPELAGANVLTF. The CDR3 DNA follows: TGTGCCAGCAGCCCCGAACTGGCTGGGGCCAACGTCCTGACTTTC.